The sample holds one count of the clone carrying this T cell receptor beta chain. Germline is not matched at one junction end, which may reflect a read error. These data come from a study of blood T cell repertoires in COVID-19. Study details: Sources were T cells, B-cell-depleted T cells, or PBMCs; the material itself was cDNA or gDNA.

The study recruited people aged 18 to 89 years across around 23 US areas. Assignments of participants to cohorts depended upon their own reported clinical history. Original processing methods: Amplification with reference gene primers provided the estimates of nucleated cell counts. Some clones are missing from TCRdb's copy, which holds only in-frame ones; the method was immunoSEQ multiplex PCR. The V and J calls and clone size are taken from that table; D and trimming were inferred from the DNA. The sample contains 250,000 to 300,000 clones, 70% to 90% of which appear only once. Source material: PBMCs or T cells enriched from blood (not recorded which). The receptor was isolated from a woman aged 50 to 60 who had been exposed to COVID-19.

CDR3 DNA sequence: TGTGCCAGCAGGGAAGGGAGGTTCGGACAGGGAGGGCACGAGCAGTACTTC. Protein: CASREGRFGQGGHEQYF. The chain recombines TRBV2 with TRBJ2-7; the D gene is possibly TRBD1 (8 bases). Looked up from germline, CDR1 is SNHLY and CDR2 is FYNNEI. The CDR3 is 17 amino acids.